This T cell receptor beta chain was profiled in a study of identical twins. Broader study findings: Invariant MAIT and iNKT cells could partly confound zero-insertion analyses. For cord blood, abundant beta clonotypes had fewer insertions, unlike memory repertoires, which showed none. The study based its conclusions on cross-sectional statistical analysis and did not follow the same donors.

From germline, CDR1 is MNHEY and CDR2 SVGAGI. The length of the CDR3 is 15 residues. The V end was cut by 0 bases, the J end by 4 bases, with 12 bases between. A few counts support this clonotype. Its antigen is undetermined. Each cDNA held unique molecular identifiers, and template switching gave it a universal primer site. TCRdb re-called the 5' RACE reads through MiXCR, storing one row per CDR3 protein. The data hold 650,000 to 750,000 distinct CDR3 sequences, with around 20% observed a single time. These data also featured in a second study, about T cells expressing NK-cell markers.

This clonotype was obtained from a woman aged 18-29 years in good health. The V and J genes are TRBV6-5 and TRBJ1-1; D remains unclear. Sequences were obtained from PBMCs. CDR3 region: CASSYSIKGLTEAFF. CDR3 sequence (DNA): TGTGCCAGCAGTTACTCGATTAAGGGCCTCACTGAAGCTTTCTTT.